Listed below are T cell receptor beta chains from one sample, sequenced in a study of human T cells and chemical hapten exposure. Each CDR3 protein gets one entry after TCRdb re-called the RACE reads with MiXCR. The table has about 41,000 distinct CDR3 sequences, 3.5% to 4% seen once. The sequenced sample was whole blood, obtained in connection with sensitization to the hapten diphenylcyclopropenone (DPC). These receptor sequences come from a man aged 45 to 65 with alopecia areata. Some clones in this sample may be carry-over from other donors' samples. Both conserved end residues are part of each CDR3. D genes are given only for firm matches. Only some rows state a clone size, as once, few, many or a class for expanded clones.

D,size,J,V,DNA,CDR3
-,few,TRBJ1-4,TRBV19,TGTGCCAGTAGTAACCCCGGAGCAACTAATGAAAAACTGTTTTTT,CASSNPGATNEKLFF
-,many,TRBJ2-1,TRBV20-1,TGCAGTGCGACGGGACGGGCCTCCAATGAGCAGTTCTTC,CSATGRASNEQFF
-,many,TRBJ2-2,TRBV3-1,TGTGCCAGCAGCCAAGGGGGAAGGGCGAGCGGGGAGCTGTTTTTT,CASSQGGRASGELFF
TRBD1,many,TRBJ1-2,TRBV15,TGTGCCACCAGCAGCGGGACAGACTTCTATGGCTACACCTTC,CATSSGTDFYGYTF
-,many,TRBJ1-1,TRBV5-1,TGCGCCAGCAGCCCGACCGGGGATAGGGAAGCTTTCTTT,CASSPTGDREAFF
-,many,TRBJ2-2,TRBV5-1,TGCGCCAGCAGCTTGACTAGCAGGCTTAACGACGCCGGGGAGCTGTTTTTT,CASSLTSRLNDAGELFF
TRBD2,-,TRBJ2-3,TRBV4-2,TGTGCCAGCAGCCAAAGGGGGGGGACTAGCGGCACAGATACGCAGTATTTT,CASSQRGGTSGTDTQYF
-,many,TRBJ2-7,TRBV12-3/TRBV12-4,TGTGCCAGCAGTCCGTGGGGAGGACGGGCCCACGAGCAGTACTTC,CASSPWGGRAHEQYF
-,many,TRBJ1-6,TRBV4-3,TGCGCCAGCAGCCAAGGCCCCCAATTAACTTCACCCCTCCACTTT,CASSQGPQLTSPLHF
TRBD1,many,TRBJ1-5,TRBV12-3/TRBV12-4,TGTGCCAGCAGTTTTAGGGACAGTTATAGCAATCAGCCCCAGCATTTT,CASSFRDSYSNQPQHF
-,many,TRBJ1-1,TRBV12-3/TRBV12-4,TGTGCCAGCAGTTCACAGGCGGGGACTGAAGCTTTCTTT,CASSSQAGTEAFF
-,many,TRBJ1-1,TRBV18,TGTGCCAGCTCACCACGGCAGGAGAACACTGAAGCTTTCTTT,CASSPRQENTEAFF
-,many,TRBJ2-7,TRBV7-9,TGTGCCAGCAGCTTGCCCGGACGATTCTCCTACGAGCAGTACTTC,CASSLPGRFSYEQYF
-,many,TRBJ2-3,TRBV12-3/TRBV12-4,TGTGCCAGTTGGGGCGGCGGCGGGAAGACAGATACGCAGTATTTT,CASWGGGGKTDTQYF
-,-,TRBJ2-1,TRBV7-9,TGTGCCAGCGGACCTAGCGCGGACAATGAGCAGTTCTTC,CASGPSADNEQFF
-,many,TRBJ2-2,TRBV11-3,TGTGCCAGCAGCACAGGGACCGGGGAGCTGTTTTTT,CASSTGTGELFF
-,many,TRBJ2-1,TRBV5-5,TGTGCCAGGGGGGCATCAGCCTTCAATGAGCAGTTCTTC,CARGASAFNEQFF
-,many,TRBJ2-3,TRBV2,TGTGCCAGCAGTGAAGCGGCCTCCACCGACACAGATACGCAGTATTTT,CASSEAASTDTDTQYF